Following are 27 T cell receptor beta chains from one sample sequenced in a study of response to subunit inactivated influenza vaccine. Each CDR3 protein is one row after TCRdb ran MiXCR on the RT-PCR reads. The profile shows 550,000 to 600,000 distinct CDR3 sequences, around 11% of them singletons. The sequenced sample was PBMCs from blood, obtained on the day of vaccination. These receptors came from a man aged 50 or older who received an inactivated influenza vaccine.

The chain employs TRBV20-1 and TRBJ1-4; TRBD1 might be the D (5 bases). The germline V and J ends were trimmed by 0 bases and 7 bases, with 15 bases remaining between them. Germline V CDR1 and CDR2: DFQATT, SNEGSKA (reference sequence). This CDR3 spans 15 amino acids. CDR3 coding DNA: TGCAGTGCTAGAGATACGGGGGAAGGAGGTGAAAAACTGTTTTTT. Its translation is CSARDTGEGGEKLFF.

With respect to this clonotype: This may arise from a read error, as a much more abundant clone is one base away. Without the conserved terminal phenylalanine or tryptophan, this CDR3 likely stems from a read error. The chain carries TRBV7-2 and TRBJ1-1; D gene unclear. Germline-derived CDR1 and CDR2 are SGHTA and FQGNSA. V was cut by 4 bases and J by 5 bases, with 11 bases left in between. The CDR3 loop spans 13 amino acids. The CDR3 loop reads CASSSDGGTEAFI. The CDR3 DNA is TGTGCCAGCAGCTCCGACGGAGGAACTGAAGCTTTCATT.

There are many counts of this clonotype. The J gene is TRBJ2-7, the V gene TRBV5-5, with D possibly TRBD2 on 6 matching bases. This CDR3 has 12 amino acids. CDR1 SGHKS and CDR2 YYEKEE come from the germline V gene (reference sequence). Trimming cost V 4 bases and J 6 bases, with 11 bases left between them. The CDR3, as DNA: TGTGCCAGCAGCCCGGGGAGGAGCGAGCAGTACTTC. Residues: CASSPGRSEQYF.

This clonotype occurred once. This sequence joins TRBV5-1 and TRBJ2-7; TRBD1 agrees at 8 bases. Trimming removed 1 base from V and 2 bases from J; junction bases left unmatched: 5. Germline-derived CDR1 and CDR2 are SGHRS and YFSETQ. The CDR3 is made up of 15 amino acids. CDR3: CASSLIGDRTYEQYF. The CDR3 nucleotides read TGCGCCAGCAGCTTGATCGGGGACAGGACCTACGAGCAGTACTTC.

There are many counts of this clonotype. This chain's CDR3 is CASSQRQGTDTQYF. CDR3 nucleotide sequence: TGCGCCAGCAGCCAAAGACAGGGCACAGATACGCAGTATTTT. This chain connects TRBV5-1 to TRBJ2-3, with D possibly being TRBD1 (6 bases). The CDR3 extends over 14 amino acids. Germline V CDR1 and CDR2: SGHRS, YFSETQ. V dropped 4 bases and J dropped 1 base, with 10 bases sitting between them.

This clonotype showed up just a few times. The J gene is TRBJ2-7, the V gene TRBV5-1; D perhaps matches TRBD2 (6 bases). The germline V gene has CDR1 SGHRS and CDR2 YFSETQ. This CDR3 has 16 residues. V was cut by 1 base and J by 3 bases, with 17 bases left in between. The CDR3 sequence: CASSLSSGRPHYEQYF. The CDR3 DNA reads as TGCGCCAGCAGCTTGAGTAGCGGCCGGCCTCACTACGAGCAGTACTTC.

This clonotype was recorded many times. The chain has TRBV6-2 or TRBV6-3 and TRBJ2-2; TRBD2 matches at 14 bases. The J segment lost 4 bases and the V segment lost 2 bases, leaving 15 bases of the junction unmatched. Germline V gene sequence: CDR1 MNHEY, CDR2 SVGEGT. There are 21 residues in the CDR3. The chain's CDR3 is CASSYQGTSGRGLWGTGELFF. The CDR3 DNA reads as TGTGCCAGCAGTTACCAGGGGACTAGCGGGAGAGGTCTTTGGGGCACCGGGGAGCTGTTTTTT.

Here the CDR3 reads CASSTDDRTWQYF. In nucleotides, the CDR3 is TGTGCCAGCTCAACCGACGACAGAACCTGGCAGTACTTC. This sequence joins TRBV18 and TRBJ2-7; D possibly corresponds to TRBD1 (5 bases). Germline CDR1 KGHSH, CDR2 LQKENI. Trimming took 5 bases from V and 9 from J, leaving 17 bases between them. This CDR3 comprises 13 residues.

This clonotype was detected many times. The J gene is TRBJ2-2, the V gene TRBV7-8, with 7 bases that match TRBD2. Germline values: CDR1 SGHVS, CDR2 FQNEAQ. With V trimmed by 2 bases and J by 5 bases, 5 bases remained unmatched. This CDR3 has 15 residues. This CDR3 is CASSLRREWTGELFF. The CDR3 nucleotides read TGTGCCAGCAGCTTACGGCGGGAGTGGACCGGGGAGCTGTTTTTT.

This clonotype showed up many times. The J gene is TRBJ1-5, the V gene TRBV12-3 or TRBV12-4; D may be TRBD1 (5 bases). V was pared by 4 bases and J by 4 bases, with 8 bases between. The CDR3 runs to 13 residues. As DNA, the CDR3 is TGTGCCAGCAGTTGGGAGGGGAATCAGCCCCAGCATTTT. It yields the protein CASSWEGNQPQHF.

At least ten counts were recorded for this clonotype. The rearrangement links TRBV4-1 to TRBJ2-5; D not resolved. Germline-derived CDR1 and CDR2 are MGHRA and YSYEKL. The V end was cut by 4 bases, the J end by 4 bases, with 10 bases between. The CDR3 covers 13 residues. The CDR3, as DNA: TGCGCCAGCAGCCTGCTTGCAACAGAGACCCAGTACTTC. Amino acid sequence: CASSLLATETQYF.

The CDR3 DNA reads as TGTGCCAGCAGTGGGCGGGGAAGCGAAAAACTGTTTTTT. It translates to CASSGRGSEKLFF. The J gene is TRBJ1-4, the V gene TRBV12-3 or TRBV12-4, with D unclear. This CDR3 region has 13 residues. V shed 5 bases and J shed 8 bases, with 12 bases lying between them.

This clonotype showed up just a few times. CDR3 loop: CASSLEVSQETQYF. The CDR3 DNA is TGCGCCAGCAGCTTGGAGGTCAGCCAAGAGACCCAGTACTTC. The chain carries TRBV5-1 and TRBJ2-5; no firm D call. There are 14 residues in the CDR3. CDR1 and CDR2 (germline): SGHRS, YFSETQ. V was shortened by 0 bases and J by 1 base, with 7 bases between the two germline ends.

This clonotype has only a few counts. This chain links TRBV7-6 with TRBJ2-5; D might be TRBD1 (5 bases). The germline V gene has CDR1 SGHVS and CDR2 FNYEAQ. The CDR3 has 13 residues. Trimming took 4 bases from V and 7 from J, leaving 13 bases between them. Written as DNA, the CDR3 is TGTGCCAGCAGCTCTAGGGGCTCTGGGACCCAGTACTTC. Translation: CASSSRGSGTQYF.

The V call is TRBV30, the J call TRBJ2-7; 7 bases are a match to TRBD2. This CDR3 is built from 13 residues. V trimming: 3 bases; J trimming: 0 bases; junction bases outside the gene matches: 2. Germline loops: CDR1 GTSNPN, CDR2 SVGIG (reference sequence). The CDR3 protein is CAWRASGSYEQYF. CDR3 coding DNA: TGTGCCTGGAGAGCTAGCGGCTCCTACGAGCAGTACTTC.

V and J are TRBV5-1 and TRBJ2-5, with a possible D match to TRBD1 (5 bases). The V end was cut by 4 bases, the J end by 4 bases, with 14 bases between. Germline-derived CDR1 and CDR2 are SGHRS and YFSETQ. The CDR3 length is 14 residues. Here the CDR3 DNA reads TGCGCCAGCAGCGTCGCAGGGATAGGAGAGACCCAGTACTTC. This encodes CASSVAGIGETQYF.

V usage is TRBV6-2 or TRBV6-3 and J usage is TRBJ2-1, with TRBD2 identical over 9 bases. Per the germline V gene, CDR1 is MNHEY and CDR2 is SVGEGT. V gave up 6 bases and J gave up 12 bases; unmatched junction bases: 12. The CDR3 extends over 14 amino acids. The chain's CDR3 is CASREREAKRVQFF. Written as DNA, the CDR3 is TGTGCCAGCAGAGAGCGGGAGGCCAAACGTGTGCAGTTCTTC.

The chain has TRBV6-5 and TRBJ2-7; TRBD1 matches 10 bases. The V gene's germline CDR1 is MNHEY and CDR2 SVGAGI. V lost 2 bases and J lost 7; bases outside the gene matches: 5. CDR3 length: 14 amino acids. The chain's CDR3 is CASSYGGTGVEQYF. The CDR3 DNA follows: TGTGCCAGCAGTTACGGAGGGACAGGGGTTGAGCAGTACTTC.

The V and J genes are TRBV20-1 and TRBJ2-3; 11 bases are shared with TRBD2. This CDR3 comprises 15 residues. Per germline, CDR1 DFQATT and CDR2 SNEGSKA (reference sequence). V was pared by 3 bases and J by 4 bases, with 6 bases of the junction left unmatched. CDR3 bases: TGCAGTGCTAGGAAGACTAGCGGGAATCCAGATACGCAGTATTTT. It yields the protein CSARKTSGNPDTQYF.

This clonotype was recorded at least ten times. This chain uses TRBV7-9 with TRBJ1-3, with TRBD1 as a possible D gene (6 bases). From germline, CDR1 is SEHNR and CDR2 FQNEAQ (reference sequence). Trimming shortened V by 6 bases and J by 4 bases, and 19 bases separated the two germline ends. The length of the CDR3 is 16 residues. DNA of the CDR3: TGTGCCAGCAGGAGGGGTCCTCGGGGGCACGGAAACACCATATATTTT. It encodes CASRRGPRGHGNTIYF.

This clonotype was seen only a few times. The gene calls are TRBV9 and TRBJ2-7; maybe TRBD1 (6 bases). Trimming took 6 bases from V and 0 from J, leaving 13 bases between them. CDR1 is SGDLS and CDR2 is YYNGEE in the germline V gene. The CDR3 totals 14 residues. CDR3 coding DNA: TGTGCCAGCAACCCAACAGGGAGCTCCTACGAGCAGTACTTC. Translating gives CASNPTGSSYEQYF.

This clonotype came up a few times. The chain recombines TRBV24-1 with TRBJ2-3; TRBD1 matches 7 bases. CDR3 length: 15 amino acids. V gave up 7 bases and J gave up 1 base; unmatched junction bases: 7. Looked up from germline, CDR1 is KGHDR and CDR2 is SFDVKD. The CDR3 DNA follows: TGTGCCACCAGCATGACAGGGTTTGGCACAGATACGCAGTATTTT. Its protein is CATSMTGFGTDTQYF.

This sequence joins TRBV19 and TRBJ2-5; 8 nucleotides align to TRBD1. J was trimmed by 5 bases and V by 5 bases; bases with no gene match: 13. Germline V gene sequence: CDR1 LNHDA, CDR2 SQIVND (reference sequence). The CDR3 sequence is 16 residues long. This chain's CDR3 is CASSPLSGRGQETQYF. CDR3 bases: TGTGCCAGTAGTCCCTTGAGTGGCAGGGGGCAGGAGACCCAGTACTTC. The full variable domain, rest sourced from reference TRBV19 and TRBJ2-5, is DGGITQSPKYLFRKEGQNVTLSCEQNLNHDAMYWYRQDPGQGLRLIYYSQIVNDFQKGDIAEGYSVSREKKESFPLTVTSAQKNPTAFYLCASSPLSGRGQETQYFGPGTRLLVL.

This chain connects TRBV10-3 to TRBJ2-2, with 9 bases lining up with TRBD2. Germline CDR1 is ENHRY and CDR2 is SYGVKD. The CDR3 length is 15 residues. The V gene end was trimmed by 6 bases and the J gene end by 6 bases; junction bases not matched to a gene: 8. CDR3 residues: CAIRNSGSHAGELFF. CDR3 coding DNA: TGTGCCATCAGAAATAGCGGGAGTCACGCCGGGGAGCTGTTTTTT.

V and J are TRBV24-1 and TRBJ2-7; possible D gene TRBD1, 5 bases. Trimming left V 3 bases short and J 5 bases short, with 13 bases between. Looked up from germline, CDR1 is KGHDR and CDR2 is SFDVKD. The CDR3 spans 14 residues. The CDR3 is CATSDPRGADEQYF. The CDR3 nucleotides read TGTGCCACCAGTGATCCTAGGGGCGCGGACGAGCAGTACTTC.

Only a few counts were recorded for this clonotype. The rearrangement uses TRBV6-5 and TRBJ2-2; no clear D gene. Trimming removed 1 base from V and 7 bases from J, with 7 bases in between. The CDR3 sequence is 13 residues long. Germline V gene sequence: CDR1 MNHEY, CDR2 SVGAGI. This chain's CDR3 is CASSYWKGGELFF. The CDR3 nucleotides are TGTGCCAGCAGTTACTGGAAGGGCGGGGAGCTGTTTTTT.

The V and J genes are TRBV6-2 or TRBV6-3 and TRBJ2-3; perhaps TRBD2 as D (6 bases). CDR3 length: 16 amino acids. Between the trimmed V and J ends, which lost 0 bases and 6 bases, there was a span of 16 bases. CDR1 and CDR2 from the germline V gene are MNHEY and SVGEGT. The CDR3 DNA follows: TGTGCCAGCAGTTACTCGACAGCGGGCCTTTCCGATACGCAGTATTTT. Translated: CASSYSTAGLSDTQYF.